This T cell receptor (beta chain) was obtained from a study of control samples from healthy donors and cancer patients. The data were produced by immunoSEQ multiplex PCR, yet TCRdb's version contains in-frame clones alone and is incomplete. The sample holds around 13,000 clones, approximately 95% seen once. CDR3 length equals 13 residues. Trimming shortened V by 2 bases and J by 4 bases, and 8 bases separated the two germline ends. Material for sequencing was PBMCs. The J gene is TRBJ1-1, the V gene TRBV12-3 or TRBV12-4; D is uncertain. The sequence was collected from a man aged 65-85 years with head and neck cancer. Here the CDR3 DNA reads TGTGCCAGCAGTTTATGGGCCGGCACTGAAGCTTTCTTT. This encodes CASSLWAGTEAFF.